The rows below give T cell receptor beta chains drawn from one sample of a study of T cell repertoires in cytomegalovirus infection. These receptors have no identified antigens. Via MiXCR, TCRdb re-called the reads, giving one row per CDR3 protein. The sample carries some 320,000 distinct CDR3 sequences, almost 30% recorded once. This specimen was cultured PBMCs, taken from culture after CMV antigen stimulation. Source of these receptors: a human donor in good health (CMV status not recorded). Some clones in this sample may be carry-over from other donors' samples. Each CDR3 is given without its conserved first and last residue.

J,V,CDR3
TRBJ1-2,TRBV7-2,ASSLGGGPANYGYT
TRBJ1-1,TRBV14,ASSQVRNLPNTEAF
TRBJ1-1,TRBV7-8,ASSGGGATREAF
TRBJ2-7,TRBV19,ASSIGQGRTYEQY
TRBJ1-6,TRBV6-4,ANRQSSPLH
TRBJ2-3,TRBV6-6,ASSLGLIQDTQS
TRBJ2-7,TRBV7-4,ASSPLAFNTYEQY
TRBJ1-2,TRBV12-3/TRBV12-4,ASSLSRDRGTPNYGYT
TRBJ2-1,TRBV4-1,ASSQAGYTSGSSYNEQF
TRBJ2-1,TRBV6-5,ASSSRRREGGDEQF
TRBJ1-1,TRBV7-8,ASSPSGQGAYTEAF
TRBJ1-1,TRBV9,ASSPTPNTEAF
TRBJ2-1,TRBV25-1,ASSSKLYRTGNEQF
TRBJ2-7,TRBV7-2,ASSFGTPSYEQY
TRBJ2-2,TRBV27,ASSFRGTAGNTGELF
TRBJ2-2,TRBV28,ASSTSGDTGELF
TRBJ2-2,TRBV7-9,ASSLRSMLAGGNTGELF
TRBJ2-1,TRBV20-1,SAHSGRAGNEQF
TRBJ1-1,TRBV5-3,ARSFRGIEAF
TRBJ1-2,TRBV12-3/TRBV12-4,ASSLRTVGIYGYT
TRBJ2-7,TRBV4-1,ASSTSGGPSYEQY
TRBJ1-2,TRBV6-6,ASSSQGRLYGYT
TRBJ2-7,TRBV7-8,ASSLGSSSYEQY
TRBJ2-7,TRBV7-6,ASSAEGAYEQY
TRBJ2-2,TRBV19,ASGPWANTGELF
TRBJ2-1,TRBV7-9,ASSLDLVAIEQF
TRBJ1-4,TRBV7-8,ASSHRARDRGREKLF
TRBJ1-5,TRBV6-6,ASIYRVGDQPQH
TRBJ2-3,TRBV19,ASAFGGGTDTQY
TRBJ2-1,TRBV28,ASRSAGSGENEQF
TRBJ1-5,TRBV9,ASSVAADQPQH
TRBJ2-2,TRBV7-8,ASSQIPGRTGELF
TRBJ1-1,TRBV6-6,ASSLDRGYTEAF
TRBJ1-2,TRBV18,ASSPSVGDGYT
TRBJ2-7,TRBV27,ASSWDRVSYEQY
TRBJ2-7,TRBV18,ASSPKAYEQY
TRBJ2-7,TRBV9,ASSALGGGADEQY
TRBJ2-3,TRBV7-6,ASSLVGGQATQY
TRBJ2-1,TRBV5-1,ASSLVGLAGDGEQF
TRBJ1-1,TRBV4-2,ASSQDIGKAVAEAF
TRBJ2-1,TRBV5-6,ASSRKLGAAGAYNEQF